This T cell receptor (beta chain) emerged from a study of shared clonotypes between healthy human individuals. TCRdb's copy holds only in-frame clones and misses some; the assay was immunoSEQ multiplex PCR. The sample shows around 2,000,000 clones, roughly 94% of them seen only once. The V end lost 3 bases, the J end lost 2 bases, and 17 bases lay between the germline ends. The CDR3 is 16 amino acids. The germline gives CDR1 SGHTS, CDR2 YDEGEE. What was sequenced was naive CD4+ T cells sorted from blood. The subset here: CD45RA+ positively selected. This TCR derives from a man between 18 and 29 years old in good health. V is TRBV5-8 and J is TRBJ1-2, with D unresolved. This CDR3 is CASSSDIPGRNYGYTF. The CDR3 DNA sequence: TGTGCCAGCAGCTCTGACATTCCGGGAAGGAACTATGGCTACACCTTC.